The rows below give T cell receptor beta chains drawn from one sample of a study of molecular identifiers for immune sequencing clone quantification. Each CDR3 protein is one row after TCRdb ran MiXCR on the PCR reads. This table has 97,000 or so distinct CDR3 sequences, 24% appearing once. Sequenced material: naive CD8+ T cells from blood, with Jurkat cell RNA spiked in. All receptors come from a human donor in good health. Some libraries in this study had Jurkat cell RNA spiked in. Both conserved end residues are part of each CDR3. Fields, in order: V gene, J gene, clone size, D gene, CDR3 protein, CDR3 DNA. The D gene is left open where the match is weak. Clone size appears in some rows only: once, few, many, or a class for an expanded clone.

v_gene: TRBV7-9
j_gene: TRBJ2-3
abundance: many
d_gene: NA
CDR3aa: CASSLFTEADTQYF
CDR3nt: TGTGCCAGCAGCTTATTTACAGAAGCAGATACGCAGTATTTT

v_gene: TRBV12-3/TRBV12-4
j_gene: TRBJ1-1
abundance: many
d_gene: NA
CDR3aa: CASRKTEVTEAFF
CDR3nt: TGTGCCAGCAGGAAAACGGAGGTCACTGAAGCTTTCTTT

v_gene: TRBV29-1
j_gene: TRBJ1-2
abundance: many
d_gene: NA
CDR3aa: CSVLTTYGYTF
CDR3nt: TGCAGCGTTTTGACAACCTATGGCTACACCTTC

v_gene: TRBV5-5
j_gene: TRBJ2-7
abundance: few
d_gene: NA
CDR3aa: CASSLEPGGRRTYEQYF
CDR3nt: TGTGCCAGCAGCTTGGAACCGGGTGGCAGACGAACCTACGAGCAGTACTTC

v_gene: TRBV19
j_gene: TRBJ2-7
abundance: many
d_gene: NA
CDR3aa: CASTTGVIPYEQYF
CDR3nt: TGTGCCAGTACAACCGGGGTCATTCCCTACGAGCAGTACTTC

v_gene: TRBV2
j_gene: TRBJ1-2
abundance: few
d_gene: TRBD1
CDR3aa: CASHVGTGPNYGYTF
CDR3nt: TGTGCCAGCCATGTTGGGACAGGACCGAACTATGGCTACACCTTC

v_gene: TRBV9
j_gene: TRBJ2-2
abundance: many
d_gene: TRBD2
CDR3aa: CASSEPGGRIGELFF
CDR3nt: TGTGCCAGCAGCGAACCGGGGGGGAGAATCGGGGAGCTGTTTTTT

v_gene: TRBV6-5
j_gene: TRBJ2-3
abundance: many
d_gene: TRBD2
CDR3aa: CASSQKAGGTDTQYF
CDR3nt: TGTGCCAGCAGTCAAAAAGCGGGGGGCACAGATACGCAGTATTTT

v_gene: TRBV5-1
j_gene: TRBJ1-1
abundance: many
d_gene: NA
CDR3aa: CASSHQETTLDTEAFF
CDR3nt: TGCGCCAGCAGCCACCAAGAGACAACATTGGACACTGAAGCTTTCTTT

v_gene: TRBV7-9
j_gene: TRBJ1-1
abundance: many
d_gene: TRBD1
CDR3aa: CASSRTGGTEAFF
CDR3nt: TGTGCCAGCAGTAGAACAGGGGGTACTGAAGCTTTCTTT

v_gene: TRBV18
j_gene: TRBJ1-1
abundance: many
d_gene: NA
CDR3aa: CASSPAGDTEAFF
CDR3nt: TGTGCCAGCTCACCCGCGGGGGACACTGAAGCTTTCTTT

v_gene: TRBV27
j_gene: TRBJ2-7
abundance: many
d_gene: TRBD1
CDR3aa: CASSSGQASYEQYF
CDR3nt: TGTGCCAGCAGTTCGGGACAGGCGAGCTACGAGCAGTACTTC

v_gene: TRBV4-3
j_gene: TRBJ2-7
abundance: few
d_gene: NA
CDR3aa: CASSQGPLTYEQYF
CDR3nt: TGCGCCAGCAGCCAAGGTCCCCTCACCTACGAGCAGTACTTC

v_gene: TRBV27
j_gene: TRBJ2-7
abundance: many
d_gene: TRBD2
CDR3aa: CASSVGLAGRYEQYF
CDR3nt: TGTGCCAGCAGTGTAGGACTAGCGGGCCGTTACGAGCAGTACTTC

v_gene: TRBV7-8
j_gene: TRBJ2-1
abundance: few
d_gene: NA
CDR3aa: CASSLGDYNEQFF
CDR3nt: TGTGCCAGCAGCCTGGGGGACTACAATGAGCAGTTCTTC

v_gene: TRBV20-1
j_gene: TRBJ1-2
abundance: NA
d_gene: NA
CDR3aa: CSARVRNNYGYTF
CDR3nt: TGCAGTGCTAGGGTGCGGAATAACTATGGCTACACCTTC

v_gene: TRBV5-1
j_gene: TRBJ2-2
abundance: few
d_gene: NA
CDR3aa: CASSLGSQHTGELFF
CDR3nt: TGCGCCAGCAGCTTAGGTTCACAGCACACCGGGGAGCTGTTTTTT

v_gene: TRBV7-6
j_gene: TRBJ2-1
abundance: many
d_gene: TRBD2
CDR3aa: CASSFRLAGGNEQFF
CDR3nt: TGTGCCAGCAGCTTTCGACTAGCGGGAGGCAATGAGCAGTTCTTC

v_gene: TRBV18
j_gene: TRBJ2-3
abundance: NA
d_gene: NA
CDR3aa: CASSPPANTNTQYF
CDR3nt: TGTGCCAGCTCCCCCCCGGCAAACACCAATACGCAGTATTTT

v_gene: TRBV30
j_gene: TRBJ2-7
abundance: many
d_gene: NA
CDR3aa: CAWSVLTIHEQYF
CDR3nt: TGTGCCTGGAGTGTACTGACAATCCACGAGCAGTACTTC

v_gene: TRBV4-1
j_gene: TRBJ2-4
abundance: few
d_gene: NA
CDR3aa: CASSHTRFTKNIQYF
CDR3nt: TGCGCCAGCAGCCACACCCGGTTTACCAAAAACATTCAGTACTTC

v_gene: TRBV3-1
j_gene: TRBJ2-1
abundance: NA
d_gene: NA
CDR3aa: CASSPEWEVYNEQFF
CDR3nt: TGTGCCAGCAGCCCAGAGTGGGAGGTCTACAATGAGCAGTTCTTC

v_gene: TRBV15
j_gene: TRBJ2-1
abundance: few
d_gene: TRBD1
CDR3aa: CATSRAVGQGVNEQFF
CDR3nt: TGTGCCACCAGCAGAGCGGTTGGACAGGGGGTCAATGAGCAGTTCTTC

v_gene: TRBV6-1
j_gene: TRBJ1-1
abundance: many
d_gene: TRBD1
CDR3aa: CASSEWTGLNTEAFF
CDR3nt: TGTGCCAGCAGTGAGTGGACAGGGCTGAACACTGAAGCTTTCTTT

v_gene: TRBV29-1
j_gene: TRBJ1-2
abundance: many
d_gene: TRBD1
CDR3aa: CSARVEDREAGGYTF
CDR3nt: TGCAGCGCAAGAGTAGAGGACAGGGAAGCTGGTGGCTACACCTTC

v_gene: TRBV7-9
j_gene: TRBJ1-2
abundance: many
d_gene: NA
CDR3aa: CASSLAPDSPTYGYTF
CDR3nt: TGTGCCAGCAGCTTAGCTCCGGACAGCCCCACCTATGGCTACACCTTC

v_gene: TRBV20-1
j_gene: TRBJ2-1
abundance: NA
d_gene: NA
CDR3aa: CSAPLGLGAFNEQFF
CDR3nt: TGCAGTGCTCCTCTGGGTCTTGGGGCTTTCAATGAGCAGTTCTTC

v_gene: TRBV7-2
j_gene: TRBJ1-3
abundance: many
d_gene: NA
CDR3aa: CASSLTVTSSGNTIYF
CDR3nt: TGTGCCAGCAGCTTGACAGTAACCTCCTCTGGAAACACCATATATTTT

v_gene: TRBV7-8
j_gene: TRBJ2-3
abundance: many
d_gene: NA
CDR3aa: CASSLRTPGDTQYF
CDR3nt: TGTGCCAGCAGCTTAAGAACGCCGGGCGATACGCAGTATTTT

v_gene: TRBV30
j_gene: TRBJ2-7
abundance: few
d_gene: NA
CDR3aa: CAWRGVTSYEQYF
CDR3nt: TGTGCCTGGAGGGGTGTAACCTCCTACGAGCAGTACTTC

v_gene: TRBV4-1
j_gene: TRBJ2-3
abundance: few
d_gene: TRBD2
CDR3aa: CASSQGTSGGLSTDTQYF
CDR3nt: TGCGCCAGCAGCCAAGGGACTAGCGGGGGACTTAGCACAGATACGCAGTATTTT

v_gene: TRBV20-1
j_gene: TRBJ2-3
abundance: many
d_gene: TRBD2
CDR3aa: CSASSWTSGGPSSTDTQYF
CDR3nt: TGCAGTGCTTCCTCCTGGACTAGCGGGGGCCCCTCTAGCACAGATACGCAGTATTTT

v_gene: TRBV12-3/TRBV12-4
j_gene: TRBJ1-2
abundance: many
d_gene: NA
CDR3aa: CASSSDSAYVYGYTF
CDR3nt: TGTGCCAGCAGTTCTGACAGCGCTTATGTCTATGGCTACACCTTC

v_gene: TRBV29-1
j_gene: TRBJ2-7
abundance: many
d_gene: NA
CDR3aa: CSVEGGFNEQYF
CDR3nt: TGCAGCGTTGAGGGAGGTTTCAACGAGCAGTACTTC

v_gene: TRBV6-5
j_gene: TRBJ2-7
abundance: few
d_gene: NA
CDR3aa: CASSYSMGGHPVYEQYF
CDR3nt: TGTGCCAGCAGTTACTCGATGGGCGGGCATCCGGTCTACGAGCAGTACTTC

v_gene: TRBV9
j_gene: TRBJ1-1
abundance: few
d_gene: NA
CDR3aa: CASSVRDTYTEAFF
CDR3nt: TGTGCCAGCAGCGTAAGGGACACCTACACTGAAGCTTTCTTT

v_gene: TRBV11-2
j_gene: TRBJ2-7
abundance: many
d_gene: NA
CDR3aa: CASSLGPLPYEQYF
CDR3nt: TGTGCCAGCAGCTTGGGACCGCTCCCGTACGAGCAGTACTTC

v_gene: TRBV28
j_gene: TRBJ2-3
abundance: many
d_gene: TRBD2
CDR3aa: CASSLVGGPGGTDTQYF
CDR3nt: TGTGCCAGCAGTTTAGTGGGAGGGCCGGGTGGCACAGATACGCAGTATTTT

v_gene: TRBV12-3/TRBV12-4
j_gene: TRBJ2-1
abundance: few
d_gene: TRBD2
CDR3aa: CASSLVSGRALSDEQFF
CDR3nt: TGTGCCAGCAGTTTAGTTAGCGGGAGGGCCCTTTCCGATGAGCAGTTCTTC

v_gene: TRBV9
j_gene: TRBJ1-1
abundance: few
d_gene: NA
CDR3aa: CASSVDVDPGHRNTEAFF
CDR3nt: TGTGCCAGCAGCGTAGATGTGGACCCGGGACACCGGAACACTGAAGCTTTCTTT

v_gene: TRBV20-1
j_gene: TRBJ2-1
abundance: many
d_gene: NA
CDR3aa: CSARRASYNEQFF
CDR3nt: TGCAGTGCCCGAAGGGCTTCCTACAATGAGCAGTTCTTC

v_gene: TRBV19
j_gene: TRBJ2-5
abundance: few
d_gene: TRBD2
CDR3aa: CASSPGLAANQETQYF
CDR3nt: TGTGCCAGTAGTCCCGGACTAGCGGCGAACCAAGAGACCCAGTACTTC

v_gene: TRBV19
j_gene: TRBJ2-7
abundance: NA
d_gene: NA
CDR3aa: CASSAGRDYEQYF
CDR3nt: TGTGCCAGTAGTGCGGGACGGGACTACGAGCAGTACTTC

v_gene: TRBV7-9
j_gene: TRBJ1-4
abundance: many
d_gene: NA
CDR3aa: CASSLAGSGSKLFF
CDR3nt: TGTGCCAGCAGCTTAGCTGGCTCGGGTTCCAAACTGTTTTTT

v_gene: TRBV4-3
j_gene: TRBJ2-7
abundance: many
d_gene: TRBD1
CDR3aa: CASSQDRQGAYEQYF
CDR3nt: TGCGCCAGCAGCCAAGATCGGCAGGGGGCCTACGAGCAGTACTTC

v_gene: TRBV20-1
j_gene: TRBJ2-1
abundance: NA
d_gene: TRBD2
CDR3aa: CSANSYSGANSYNEQFF
CDR3nt: TGCAGTGCCAATTCTTATAGCGGGGCAAACTCCTACAATGAGCAGTTCTTC

v_gene: TRBV13
j_gene: TRBJ2-2
abundance: many
d_gene: NA
CDR3aa: CASTPGAGDSRNTGELFF
CDR3nt: TGTGCCAGCACCCCTGGCGCCGGTGACAGCCGGAACACCGGGGAGCTGTTTTTT

v_gene: TRBV5-5
j_gene: TRBJ1-2
abundance: many
d_gene: NA
CDR3aa: CASTPDVDSFFGYTF
CDR3nt: TGTGCCAGCACCCCTGACGTGGACAGCTTTTTTGGCTACACCTTC

v_gene: TRBV6-5
j_gene: TRBJ2-7
abundance: NA
d_gene: NA
CDR3aa: CASSSGTLAYEQYF
CDR3nt: TGTGCCAGCAGTTCCGGGACTTTAGCCTACGAGCAGTACTTC

v_gene: TRBV5-1
j_gene: TRBJ2-7
abundance: NA
d_gene: TRBD2
CDR3aa: CASGPGLDYEQYF
CDR3nt: TGCGCCAGCGGCCCGGGACTAGACTACGAGCAGTACTTC

v_gene: TRBV3-1
j_gene: TRBJ2-7
abundance: many
d_gene: NA
CDR3aa: CASSPDRYEQYF
CDR3nt: TGTGCCAGCAGCCCAGACAGGTACGAGCAGTACTTC

v_gene: TRBV6-2/TRBV6-3
j_gene: TRBJ2-5
abundance: NA
d_gene: NA
CDR3aa: CASSYRRRGRGETQYF
CDR3nt: TGTGCCAGCAGTTACCGCAGAAGGGGAAGGGGTGAGACCCAGTACTTC

v_gene: TRBV6-5
j_gene: TRBJ2-7
abundance: many
d_gene: NA
CDR3aa: CASSYAGGSYEQYF
CDR3nt: TGTGCCAGCAGTTACGCCGGAGGATCCTACGAGCAGTACTTC

v_gene: TRBV18
j_gene: TRBJ2-7
abundance: NA
d_gene: NA
CDR3aa: CASPPGVSPYEQYF
CDR3nt: TGTGCCAGCCCACCTGGGGTTAGCCCGTACGAGCAGTACTTC

v_gene: TRBV4-3
j_gene: TRBJ2-6
abundance: once
d_gene: NA
CDR3aa: CARSHGPSGAPVLTF
CDR3nt: TGCGCCCGCAGCCACGGCCCTTCTGGGGCCCCCGTCCTGACTTTC

v_gene: TRBV19
j_gene: TRBJ2-7
abundance: many
d_gene: NA
CDR3aa: CASTPGPNQNYEQYF
CDR3nt: TGTGCCAGTACCCCCGGGCCCAACCAAAACTACGAGCAGTACTTC

v_gene: TRBV29-1
j_gene: TRBJ2-1
abundance: NA
d_gene: NA
CDR3aa: CSAGSSYNEQFF
CDR3nt: TGCAGCGCCGGGAGCTCCTACAATGAGCAGTTCTTC

v_gene: TRBV7-9
j_gene: TRBJ1-5
abundance: NA
d_gene: NA
CDR3aa: CARSPLNQPPHF
CDR3nt: TGTGCCCGCAGCCCGCTCAATCAGCCCCCGCATTTT

v_gene: TRBV20-1
j_gene: TRBJ2-1
abundance: NA
d_gene: TRBD2
CDR3aa: CSARPAGVYSEQFF
CDR3nt: TGCAGTGCTAGGCCAGCGGGAGTGTACAGTGAGCAGTTCTTC

v_gene: TRBV15
j_gene: TRBJ2-2
abundance: many
d_gene: NA
CDR3aa: CATRAGSTGELFF
CDR3nt: TGTGCCACCAGGGCGGGGAGCACCGGGGAGCTGTTTTTT